The 18 T cell receptor beta chains below all came from one sample that was sequenced in a study of blood T cell repertoires in COVID-19. The data were produced by immunoSEQ multiplex PCR, yet TCRdb's version contains in-frame clones alone and is incomplete. The table shows roughly 500,000 clones, with approximately 92% occurring only once. The sequencing input was peripheral blood. The receptor source for this set is a young man with COVID-19, enrolled during active disease.

CDR3 coding DNA: TGTGCCAGCAGCTTAGTTAGCGGGGGGCACGATACGCAGTATTTT. Encoded protein: CASSLVSGGHDTQYF. V usage is TRBV7-2 and J usage is TRBJ2-3; TRBD2 matches at 10 bases. Germline CDR1 reads SGHTA; CDR2 reads FQGNSA. There are 15 residues in the CDR3. The V and J ends lost 1 base and 6 bases, in that order; junction bases with no gene match: 4.

This chain joins TRBV24-1 and TRBJ2-1, with a possible D match to TRBD2 (5 bases). This CDR3 contains 17 residues. CDR1 and CDR2 (germline): KGHDR, SFDVKD. The V gene lost 4 bases and the J gene lost 0 bases, with 15 bases spanning the gap. The DNA of the CDR3 is TGTGCCACCAGTGACCTAGGCCGGAGGAGCTCCTACAATGAGCAGTTCTTC. Translated, it gives CATSDLGRRSSYNEQFF.

The count of this clone is one. The chain links TRBV7-9 to TRBJ2-2, with TRBD2 matching 11 bases. Germline assignment: CDR1 SEHNR and CDR2 FQNEAQ (reference sequence). With V trimmed by 5 bases and J by 1 base, 6 bases remained unmatched. The CDR3 is 17 amino acids. The CDR3 sequence: CASSPPGTSGNTGELFF. The CDR3 DNA reads as TGTGCCAGCAGCCCTCCCGGGACTAGCGGGAACACCGGGGAGCTGTTTTTT.

The chain carries TRBV2 and TRBJ1-2, with D possibly matching TRBD1 (5 bases). The V gene lost 10 bases and the J gene lost 4 bases, with 16 bases spanning the gap. Germline lookup yields CDR1 SNHLY and CDR2 FYNNEI. The CDR3 is 13 residues long. The CDR3 sequence: CATHPDMGYGYTF. The CDR3 coding sequence is TGTGCCACCCATCCGGACATGGGCTATGGCTACACCTTC.

This chain uses TRBV11-3 with TRBJ2-2; TRBD1 aligns across 8 bases. Germline loops: CDR1 SGHNT, CDR2 YENEEA. This CDR3 is built from 17 residues. The trim removed 5 bases at V and 1 base at J, leaving 9 bases unmatched. The DNA of the CDR3 is TGTGCCAGCAGCCTAAGAAAGGGGACAGGGAACACCGGGGAGCTGTTTTTT. Protein: CASSLRKGTGNTGELFF.

The chain recombines TRBV19 with TRBJ1-1; 9 bases agree with TRBD1. V was clipped by 11 bases and J by 4 bases; unmatched bases: 8. CDR3 length: 13 residues. Per germline, CDR1 LNHDA and CDR2 SQIVND (reference sequence). This CDR3 is CASSTGGPTEAFF. CDR3 DNA: TGTGCCTCCTCAACAGGGGGCCCCACTGAAGCTTTCTTT.

The chain joins TRBV11-1 to TRBJ1-5; D is unclear. CDR3 length: 15 amino acids. Between the trimmed V and J ends, which lost 3 bases and 3 bases, there was a span of 12 bases. From germline, CDR1 is SGHAT and CDR2 FQDESV (reference sequence). Written as DNA, the CDR3 is TGTGCCAGCAGCTTGGTCCGGGATCTCAATCAGCCCCAGCATTTT. This translates into CASSLVRDLNQPQHF. Full variable domain (rest looked up from reference TRBV11-1 and TRBJ1-5): EAEVAQSPRYKITEKSQAVAFWCDPISGHATLYWYRQILGQGPELLVQFQDESVVDDSQLPKDRFSAERLKGVDSTLKIQPAELGDSAMYLCASSLVRDLNQPQHFGDGTRLSIL.

The chain joins TRBV2 to TRBJ2-1; weak D call: TRBD1 (5 bases). The CDR3 extends over 15 amino acids. V was cut by 4 bases and J by 5 bases, with 15 bases left in between. CDR1 and CDR2 from the germline V gene are SNHLY and FYNNEI. The CDR3 region has the DNA TGTGCCAGCAGTGCAGGACACGCCGTGAACAATGAGCAGTTCTTC. This encodes CASSAGHAVNNEQFF.

The J gene is TRBJ2-1, the V gene TRBV11-3; no clear D. CDR3 length: 13 amino acids. The V and J ends lost 1 base and 7 bases respectively, with 8 bases between them. Germline loops: CDR1 SGHNT, CDR2 YENEEA. The CDR3 coding sequence is TGTGCCAGCAGCTTAGGATTTAGAAATGAGCAGTTCTTC. As protein: CASSLGFRNEQFF.

V and J are TRBV12-5 and TRBJ2-7; 14 bases are a match to TRBD2. Germline CDR1 reads LGHNT; CDR2 reads FRNRAP. The length of the CDR3 is 13 residues. V lost 9 bases to trimming and J lost 5 bases; unmatched junction nucleotides: 3. CDR3 in amino acids: CASGTSGRDEQYF. CDR3 coding DNA: TGTGCTAGCGGGACTAGCGGGAGAGACGAGCAGTACTTC. Combining the CDR3 with reference TRBV12-5 and TRBJ2-7 gives the whole variable domain DARVTQTPRHKVTEMGQEVTMRCQPILGHNTVFWYRQTMMQGLELLAYFRNRAPLDDSGMPKDRFSAEMPDATLATLKIQPSEPRDSAVYFCASGTSGRDEQYFGPGTRLTVT.

This CDR3 reads CASPTGEFGNTIYF. CDR3 bases: TGTGCCAGCCCGACAGGGGAGTTTGGTAACACCATATATTTT. This chain connects TRBV6-4 to TRBJ1-3; 8 nucleotides line up with TRBD1. The V segment lost 8 bases and the J segment 7 bases; nucleotides outside the gene matches: 10. Germline V lookup: CDR1 MRHNA, CDR2 SNTAGT. The CDR3 extends over 14 amino acids.

The V call is TRBV13, the J call TRBJ2-5, with TRBD1 identical over 10 bases. The germline V gene encodes CDR1 PRHDT and CDR2 FYEKMQ (reference sequence). The ends lost 5 bases at V and 3 bases at J; junction bases unmatched: 3. The CDR3 has 14 amino acids. CDR3 protein: CASSTGTGEETQYF. The DNA of the CDR3 is TGTGCCAGCAGCACCGGGACAGGGGAAGAGACCCAGTACTTC.

The chain has TRBV28 and TRBJ1-4; D call uncertain. Germline V CDR1 and CDR2: MDHEN, SYDVKM. With 3 bases removed from V and 6 bases from J, the gap between germline ends came to 2 bases. CDR3 size: 11 residues. CDR3 residues: CASSFYEKLFF. In nucleotides, the CDR3 is TGTGCCAGCAGTTTCTATGAAAAACTGTTTTTT.

J is TRBJ1-2 and V is TRBV11-2; 8 bases align to TRBD1. Trimming removed 4 bases from V and 2 bases from J; junction bases left unmatched: 6. Germline CDR1 reads SGHAT; CDR2 reads FQNNGV. CDR3 length equals 15 residues. The CDR3 DNA reads TGTGCCAGCAGCTGGAGGGACAGGCGAAACTATGGCTACACCTTC. Amino acid sequence: CASSWRDRRNYGYTF.

This clone was counted once. This chain uses TRBV6-5 with TRBJ2-7, with D unclear. The CDR3 extends over 14 amino acids. Trimming removed 8 bases at V and 8 bases at J, with 22 bases between. Germline CDR1 is MNHEY and CDR2 is SVGAGI. The CDR3 DNA is TGTGCCAGCGTTAGTACCACTACGAGTTGGAAGCAGTACTTC. It codes for CASVSTTTSWKQYF.

The J gene is TRBJ2-3, the V gene TRBV19; possibly TRBD2 for D (6 bases). Germline CDR1 is LNHDA and CDR2 is SQIVND (reference sequence). V was cut by 6 bases and J by 1 base, with 14 bases left in between. The CDR3 is 15 amino acids. CDR3 amino acids: CASSHPGLGTDTQYF. DNA of the CDR3: TGTGCCAGTAGCCACCCGGGACTCGGCACAGATACGCAGTATTTT.

As DNA, the CDR3 is TGTGCCTCGTGGGGGGGACAAGAGACCCAGTACTTC. Its translation is CASWGGQETQYF. This chain uses TRBV11-2 with TRBJ2-5, with 7 nucleotides matching TRBD2. Germline lookup yields CDR1 SGHAT and CDR2 FQNNGV. The CDR3 has 12 amino acids. V dropped 11 bases and J dropped 2; count of bases not matched to a gene: 5.

This clone has more than one count but fewer than ten. The rearrangement joins TRBV5-8 to TRBJ1-5; D gene ambiguous. V was trimmed by 2 bases and J by 7 bases, leaving 4 bases between them. Germline CDR1 SGHTS, CDR2 YDEGEE. CDR3 length: 11 residues. The CDR3 is CASSFGQPQHF. Here the CDR3 DNA reads TGTGCCAGCAGCTTTGGCCAGCCCCAGCATTTT.